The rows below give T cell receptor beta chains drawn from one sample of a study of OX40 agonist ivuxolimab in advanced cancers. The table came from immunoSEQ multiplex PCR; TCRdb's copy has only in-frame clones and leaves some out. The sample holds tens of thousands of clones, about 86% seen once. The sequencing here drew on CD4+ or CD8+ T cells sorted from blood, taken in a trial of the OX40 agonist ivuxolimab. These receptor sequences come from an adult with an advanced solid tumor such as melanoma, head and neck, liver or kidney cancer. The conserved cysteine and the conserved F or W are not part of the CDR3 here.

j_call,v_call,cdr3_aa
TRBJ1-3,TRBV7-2,ASSLGPERGHSSGNTIY
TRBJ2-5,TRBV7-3,ASSFGNSETQY
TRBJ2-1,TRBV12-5,ASGPRGGGYYNEQF
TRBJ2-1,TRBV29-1,SATRGTGGHEQF
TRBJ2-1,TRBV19,ASKGYYNEQF
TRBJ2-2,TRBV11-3,ASSPGGLEAGELF
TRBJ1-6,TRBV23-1,ASSQIFQDGPPGDYNSPLH
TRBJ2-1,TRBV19,ASSTDSGGAPQQF
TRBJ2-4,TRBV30,AWSVFSLAKNIQY
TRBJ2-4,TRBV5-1,ASSLDLAGAKNIQY
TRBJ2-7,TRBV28,ASSGTKGEGRIGGTYEQY
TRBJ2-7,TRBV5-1,ASSFQWGDEQY